A single sample gave rise to the 17 T cell receptor beta chains below, sequenced in a study of CD8 T cells in ankylosing spondylitis. What these receptors recognize is not known. Study findings and constraints: A TCR beta motif of under ten highly homologous variants appeared characteristic of ankylosing spondylitis blood.

MiXCR was run by TCRdb on the 5' RACE reads, yielding one entry per CDR3 protein. The sample contains hundreds of thousands of distinct CDR3 sequences, roughly 26% of which appear only once. Sequenced input: blood, either unsorted or a sorted T cell fraction (not recorded which). The source of these receptors is a male donor with ankylosing spondylitis.

V and J are TRBV7-2 and TRBJ2-1, with D unclear. This CDR3 contains 14 residues. Germline CDR1 and CDR2: SGHTA and FQGNSA. The germline V and J ends were trimmed by 1 base and 8 bases, with 12 bases remaining between them. The CDR3 DNA reads as TGTGCCAGCAGCTTAGTACCAACGAGCGATGAGCAGTTCTTC. Translated, it gives CASSLVPTSDEQFF.

This clonotype was detected only a few times. The chain employs TRBV3-1 and TRBJ2-1; D not resolved. V was clipped by 0 bases and J by 10 bases, with 4 bases between them. Germline values: CDR1 LGHDT, CDR2 YNNKEL (reference sequence). The CDR3 spans 11 residues. The DNA of the CDR3 is TGTGCCAGCAGCCAAGATTACGAGCAGTTCTTC. It translates to CASSQDYEQFF.

The CDR3 loop is CATLSTGNSPLHF. In nucleotides, the CDR3 is TGTGCCACCCTCTCGACCGGGAATTCACCCCTCCACTTT. J is TRBJ1-6 and V is TRBV2; D is unresolved. The CDR3 is 13 residues long. V lost 10 bases and J 7 bases, leaving 14 bases between the germline ends. Per the germline V gene, CDR1 is SNHLY and CDR2 is FYNNEI.

This chain connects TRBV20-1 to TRBJ2-1; TRBD2 aligns across 15 bases. The CDR3 is made up of 19 amino acids. From germline, CDR1 is DFQATT and CDR2 SNEGSKA (reference sequence). V lost 2 bases, J lost 0 bases, and 8 bases stayed unmatched. In nucleotides, the CDR3 is TGCAGTGCTAGATCCCCCGGACTAGCGGGAGGGAGCTCCTACAATGAGCAGTTCTTC. Translating gives CSARSPGLAGGSSYNEQFF.

V is TRBV12-3 or TRBV12-4 and J is TRBJ1-1, with D hard to call. The CDR3 runs to 14 residues. The ends were cut back, 1 base at V and 6 bases at J, with 12 bases in the middle. The CDR3 DNA sequence: TGTGCCAGCAGTTTAGGAACAACTCAGGCTGAAGCTTTCTTT. Residues: CASSLGTTQAEAFF.

This clonotype has more than one count but fewer than ten. This chain joins TRBV5-1 and TRBJ2-3; the D call may be TRBD1 or TRBD2 (5 bases each). V lost 8 bases to trimming and J lost 1 base, with 14 bases between them. Looked up from germline, CDR1 is SGHRS and CDR2 is YFSETQ. The CDR3 sequence is 14 residues long. In DNA form, the CDR3 reads TGCGCCAGTGGGCCGCTGGGACGCACAGATACGCAGTATTTT. Residues: CASGPLGRTDTQYF.

This clonotype has only a few counts. V and J are TRBV20-1 and TRBJ1-2; D not resolved. Per the germline V gene, CDR1 is DFQATT and CDR2 is SNEGSKA (reference sequence). The CDR3 is 13 amino acids. The germline V and J ends were trimmed by 5 bases and 0 bases, with 10 bases remaining between them. CDR3 protein: CSAPTAPNYGYTF. CDR3 sequence (DNA): TGCAGTGCTCCTACTGCGCCTAACTATGGCTACACCTTC.

This clonotype was counted between two and nine times. The rearrangement links TRBV20-1 to TRBJ2-3; no firm D call. The V and J ends lost 2 bases and 0 bases respectively, with 15 bases between them. The CDR3 totals 16 residues. Germline V gene data show CDR1 as DFQATT and CDR2 as SNEGSKA (reference sequence). The CDR3 nucleotides read TGCAGTGCTAGAAAGGGTTCCTCAACTAGCACAGATACGCAGTATTTT. The encoded protein is CSARKGSSTSTDTQYF.

This chain joins TRBV5-1 and TRBJ1-4, with TRBD1 matching over 10 bases. CDR3 length equals 15 residues. The germline V gene encodes CDR1 SGHRS and CDR2 YFSETQ. Trimming removed 1 base from V and 6 bases from J; junction bases left unmatched: 3. The chain's CDR3 is CASSLQGTGDEKLFF. CDR3 nucleotide sequence: TGCGCCAGCAGCTTGCAAGGGACAGGGGATGAAAAACTGTTTTTT.

This clonotype appeared a few times. The rearrangement joins TRBV5-4 to TRBJ2-3; TRBD2 aligns across 7 bases. In germline, CDR1 is SGHNT, CDR2 YYREEE (reference sequence). This CDR3 has 15 amino acids. Germline trimming cut 1 base from V and 2 bases from J; bases unmatched to any gene: 4. CDR3 DNA: TGTGCCAGCAGCTTGAGCGGGACGCACACAGATACGCAGTATTTT. Its protein is CASSLSGTHTDTQYF.

This clonotype occurred a few times. The V and J genes are TRBV7-9 and TRBJ2-1; weak D call: TRBD2 (5 bases). Germline CDR1 is SEHNR and CDR2 is FQNEAQ (reference sequence). Trimming took off 7 bases at V and 14 bases at J, with 15 bases between the two ends. This CDR3 is 11 amino acids long. The CDR3 sequence: CASTPSSVKFF. The CDR3 region has the DNA TGTGCCAGCACCCCCAGTAGCGTTAAGTTCTTC.

This clonotype occurred many times. The chain joins TRBV5-1 to TRBJ1-1, with D unresolved. The germline V gene has CDR1 SGHRS and CDR2 YFSETQ. This CDR3 comprises 14 residues. V dropped 2 bases and J dropped 2 bases, with 10 bases sitting between them. The CDR3 spells CASSFDGGNTEAFF. CDR3 DNA sequence: TGCGCCAGCAGCTTCGACGGAGGCAACACTGAAGCTTTCTTT.

V gene TRBV24-1 combines with J gene TRBJ2-1; 10 bases map to TRBD2. The V gene end was trimmed by 8 bases and the J gene end by 6 bases; junction bases not matched to a gene: 9. This CDR3 is 15 amino acids long. CDR1 and CDR2 (germline): KGHDR, SFDVKD. In nucleotides, the CDR3 is TGTGCCACCAAGACGAGCGGGAGGGCCTCCAATGAGCAGTTCTTC. Translating it yields CATKTSGRASNEQFF.

The chain employs TRBV10-3 and TRBJ2-5; the D gene is possibly TRBD2 (5 bases). Germline lookup yields CDR1 ENHRY and CDR2 SYGVKD. The V and J ends lost 11 bases and 3 bases respectively, with 16 bases between them. The CDR3 covers 13 residues. The CDR3 here is CAASVAREETQYF. The CDR3 DNA is TGTGCCGCCTCAGTCGCGCGGGAAGAGACCCAGTACTTC.

This clonotype was counted ten times or more. V gene TRBV29-1 combines with J gene TRBJ2-1; 8 bases fit TRBD2. The J segment lost 3 bases and the V segment lost 4 bases, leaving 8 bases of the junction unmatched. Germline lookup yields CDR1 SQVTM and CDR2 ANQGSEA. The CDR3 contains 15 residues. CDR3 DNA sequence: TGCAGCGTTGTGACTAGCGCCAGTATCTACAATGAGCAGTTCTTC. Residues: CSVVTSASIYNEQFF.

There are many counts of this clonotype. The rearrangement uses TRBV6-5 and TRBJ1-5; TRBD1 agrees at 8 bases. Per the germline V gene, CDR1 is MNHEY and CDR2 is SVGAGI. This CDR3 has 14 residues. The J segment lost 4 bases and the V segment lost 2 bases, leaving 1 base of the junction unmatched. The CDR3 DNA sequence: TGTGCCAGCAGTTACGGACAGGGAAATCAGCCCCAGCATTTT. Its protein product is CASSYGQGNQPQHF.

This clonotype has more than one count but fewer than ten. The genes are TRBV3-1 and TRBJ2-7; D unclear. The length of the CDR3 is 12 residues. Germline CDR1 is LGHDT and CDR2 is YNNKEL (reference sequence). V lost 0 bases to trimming and J lost 4 bases, with 4 bases between them. Here the CDR3 reads CASSQEGYEQYF. The CDR3 DNA follows: TGTGCCAGCAGCCAAGAGGGATACGAGCAGTACTTC.